These 24 T cell receptor beta chains came from one sample sequenced in a study of monozygotic twins with inflammatory bowel disease. TCRdb reprocessed the 5' RACE reads, keeping one entry per CDR3 protein, no DNA. The sample holds about 300,000 distinct CDR3 sequences. Sequences were obtained from blood. The receptor source for this set is a human donor with ulcerative colitis or Crohn's disease, or a healthy co-twin of an affected twin (not recorded which).

CDR3 loop: CASSYDSGGGTYEQYF. The chain has TRBV6-5 and TRBJ2-7; TCRdb's D gene call, TRBD1, goes unchecked for lack of DNA. Germline CDR1 MNHEY, CDR2 SVGAGI. This CDR3 has 16 residues.

The J gene is TRBJ2-4, the V gene TRBV19; the D call from TCRdb, TRBD2, cannot be confirmed without DNA. This CDR3 region has 17 residues. Looked up from germline, CDR1 is LNHDA and CDR2 is SQIVND (reference sequence). The CDR3 protein is CASRGLGSGGAKNIQYF.

The chain combines TRBV7-2 with TRBJ2-1. The CDR3 sequence is 15 residues long. Germline V gene lookup returns CDR1 SGHTA and CDR2 FQGNSA. The CDR3 here is CASTSNSVSYNEQFF.

V usage is TRBV18 and J usage is TRBJ1-6. CDR3 length: 15 residues. The germline V gene encodes CDR1 KGHSH and CDR2 LQKENI. CDR3 loop: CASSPGTSTNSPLHF.

The chain has TRBV6-1 and TRBJ2-7. Germline CDR1 MNHNS, CDR2 SASEGT. There are 12 residues in the CDR3. The CDR3 region is CAATAFGYEQYF.

V and J are TRBV6-4 and TRBJ2-2. CDR3 size: 16 residues. Germline CDR1 MRHNA, CDR2 SNTAGT. CDR3 region: CASSDSAKKNTGELFF.

The chain joins TRBV27 to TRBJ2-7; absent DNA, TCRdb's TRBD2 call cannot be checked. CDR1 is MNHEY and CDR2 is SMNVEV in the germline V gene (reference sequence). This CDR3 is 16 amino acids long. The CDR3 loop is CASRPRGGARTYEQYF.

This chain uses TRBV5-6 with TRBJ2-3; TCRdb's D call of TRBD1 is untestable without DNA. The CDR3 has 15 residues. Germline V gene sequence: CDR1 SGHDT, CDR2 YYEEEE. CDR3 residues: CASSPSWWGSDTQYF.

This CDR3 reads CASSWSGSWDEQFF. The chain carries TRBV7-2 and TRBJ2-1; no DNA is available, so the TRBD2 call from TCRdb remains unchecked. Germline V gene sequence: CDR1 SGHTA, CDR2 FQGNSA. CDR3 length equals 14 residues. The complete variable domain, with remaining parts taken from reference TRBV7-2 and TRBJ2-1, reads GAGVSQSPSNKVTEKGKDVELRCDPISGHTALYWYRQSLGQGLEFLIYFQGNSAPDKSGLPSDRFSAERTGGSVSTLTIQRTQQEDSAVYLCASSWSGSWDEQFFGPGTRLTVL.

V usage is TRBV28 and J usage is TRBJ2-5; TCRdb names TRBD2, which stays unverified in the absence of DNA. CDR3 size: 14 residues. CDR1 MDHEN and CDR2 SYDVKM come from the germline V gene. The CDR3 loop is CATHQQGPTETQYF.

The gene calls are TRBV6-1 and TRBJ2-2; TCRdb picks TRBD1, but there is no DNA to check that call. The CDR3 runs 14 residues. Germline loops: CDR1 MNHNS, CDR2 SASEGT. CDR3 amino acids: CASSVQGLTGELFF.

The chain links TRBV6-5 to TRBJ1-5; TCRdb lists TRBD1, though no DNA is available to test this call. From germline, CDR1 is MNHEY and CDR2 SVGAGI. The CDR3 length is 16 residues. The CDR3 here is CASSYSGGGSNQPQHF.

This rearrangement joins TRBV7-9 to TRBJ1-2. CDR3 length equals 15 residues. The germline V gene encodes CDR1 SEHNR and CDR2 FQNEAQ (reference sequence). The CDR3 here is CASSFEGPGMYGYTF.

The chain recombines TRBV7-2 with TRBJ2-5; with no DNA, the TCRdb D assignment of TRBD2 cannot be verified. Germline V gives CDR1 SGHTA, CDR2 FQGNSA. This CDR3 region has 15 residues. The CDR3 here is CASSRGRAGQETQYF.

The chain employs TRBV12-3 or TRBV12-4 and TRBJ2-3. CDR3 length: 13 amino acids. The CDR3 region is CASILGFTDTQYF.

The chain joins TRBV29-1 to TRBJ1-5; TCRdb names TRBD1, which stays unverified in the absence of DNA. CDR1 and CDR2 from the germline V gene are SQVTM and ANQGSEA. The CDR3 is 13 amino acids. CDR3 region: CSVAQGLDQPQHF.

This sequence joins TRBV6-2 or TRBV6-3 and TRBJ1-1. The CDR3 runs to 11 residues. Germline CDR1 and CDR2: MNHEY and SVGEGT. This chain's CDR3 is CASSSRAEAFF.

The chain employs TRBV7-2 and TRBJ2-1; TCRdb picks TRBD2, but there is no DNA to check that call. The length of the CDR3 is 15 residues. CDR1 is SGHTA, CDR2 FQGNSA, per germline. The CDR3 region is CASSLGLAGVGEQFF.

This rearrangement joins TRBV5-6 to TRBJ2-7; the D gene TCRdb calls, TRBD1, cannot be checked with no DNA. CDR3 size: 17 residues. CDR1 is SGHDT, CDR2 YYEEEE, per germline. This chain's CDR3 is CASSFSPLTGESYEQYF.

The rearrangement links TRBV7-2 to TRBJ2-2; TCRdb's D gene call, TRBD2, goes unchecked for lack of DNA. The CDR3 has 15 residues. Germline assignment: CDR1 SGHTA and CDR2 FQGNSA. The CDR3 sequence: CASSSLAAGTGELFF. Full variable domain (rest looked up from reference TRBV7-2 and TRBJ2-2): GAGVSQSPSNKVTEKGKDVELRCDPISGHTALYWYRQSLGQGLEFLIYFQGNSAPDKSGLPSDRFSAERTGGSVSTLTIQRTQQEDSAVYLCASSSLAAGTGELFFGEGSRLTVL.

The rearrangement links TRBV24-1 to TRBJ2-5. CDR3 length equals 16 residues. Germline V gene data show CDR1 as KGHDR and CDR2 as SFDVKD. The CDR3 spells CATSDRTGGVQETQYF.

The rearrangement links TRBV28 to TRBJ2-1; TCRdb proposes TRBD2, but this gene call is untestable without DNA. Germline lookup yields CDR1 MDHEN and CDR2 SYDVKM. This CDR3 has 12 residues. Here the CDR3 reads CASKAGGLEQFF.

The chain uses TRBV28 and TRBJ2-7; TCRdb calls TRBD1, which cannot be checked without DNA. Germline CDR1 and CDR2: MDHEN and SYDVKM. The CDR3 consists of 14 residues. This chain's CDR3 is CASSFSDRVYEQYF.

J is TRBJ1-5 and V is TRBV5-1; TCRdb reports TRBD1, a call that lacks DNA to check it against. This CDR3 has 16 amino acids. CDR1 and CDR2 from the germline V gene are SGHRS and YFSETQ. The CDR3 spells CASSDGTGVFNQPQHF.